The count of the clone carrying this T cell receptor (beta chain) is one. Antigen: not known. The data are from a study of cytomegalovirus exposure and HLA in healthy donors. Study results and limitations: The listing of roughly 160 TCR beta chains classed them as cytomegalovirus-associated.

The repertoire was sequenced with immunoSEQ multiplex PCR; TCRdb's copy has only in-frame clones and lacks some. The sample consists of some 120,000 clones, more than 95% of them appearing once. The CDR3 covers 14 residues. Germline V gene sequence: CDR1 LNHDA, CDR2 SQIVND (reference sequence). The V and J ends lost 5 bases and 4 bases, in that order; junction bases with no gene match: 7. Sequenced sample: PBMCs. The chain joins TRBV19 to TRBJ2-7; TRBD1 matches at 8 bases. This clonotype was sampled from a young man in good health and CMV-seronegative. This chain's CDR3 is CASSAGQGLYEQYF. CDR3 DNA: TGTGCCAGTAGTGCCGGACAGGGTCTATACGAGCAGTACTTC. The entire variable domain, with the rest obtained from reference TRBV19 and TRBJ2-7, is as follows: DGGITQSPKYLFRKEGQNVTLSCEQNLNHDAMYWYRQDPGQGLRLIYYSQIVNDFQKGDIAEGYSVSREKKESFPLTVTSAQKNPTAFYLCASSAGQGLYEQYFGPGTRLTVT.